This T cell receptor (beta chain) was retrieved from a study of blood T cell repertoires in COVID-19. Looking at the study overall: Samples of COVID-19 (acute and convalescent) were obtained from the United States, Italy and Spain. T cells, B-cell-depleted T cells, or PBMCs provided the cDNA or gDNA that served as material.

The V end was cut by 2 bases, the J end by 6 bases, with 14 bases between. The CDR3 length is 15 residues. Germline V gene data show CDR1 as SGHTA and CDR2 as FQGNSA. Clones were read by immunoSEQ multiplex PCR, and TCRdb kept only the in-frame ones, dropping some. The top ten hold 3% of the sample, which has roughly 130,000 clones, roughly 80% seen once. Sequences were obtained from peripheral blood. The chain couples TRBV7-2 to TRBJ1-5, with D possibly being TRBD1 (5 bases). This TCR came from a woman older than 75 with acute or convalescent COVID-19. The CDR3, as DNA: TGTGCCAGCAGCTTATGGGGGGTTTCGGGTCAGCCCCAGCATTTT. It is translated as CASSLWGVSGQPQHF.